Given below is one TCR beta chain in context. Its antigen is unknown. Researchers ran the PCR with 60 Vbeta and 13 Jbeta primers. Clones were sequenced by immunoSEQ multiplex PCR, and TCRdb holds only the in-frame ones, with some missing. Of 100,000 to 150,000 clones in the sample, roughly 86% were seen once. From germline, CDR1 is SGHDT and CDR2 YYEEEE. The V end was cut by 4 bases, the J end by 1 base, with 14 bases between. The CDR3 is 15 amino acids. The source of the sample is a study of cytomegalovirus exposure and HLA in healthy donors. Overall study results and limits: Productive status was seen about 87% or about 30% of the time for most TCR beta V segments in an earlier analysis.

Sequenced sample: PBMCs. The sequence was collected from a man in his late teens or twenties in good health and CMV-seronegative. V gene TRBV5-6 combines with J gene TRBJ1-1, with a possible D match to TRBD1 (5 bases). The CDR3, as DNA: TGTGCCAGCAGCCGTCTTGACAGTTCGAACACTGAAGCTTTCTTT. It encodes CASSRLDSSNTEAFF.